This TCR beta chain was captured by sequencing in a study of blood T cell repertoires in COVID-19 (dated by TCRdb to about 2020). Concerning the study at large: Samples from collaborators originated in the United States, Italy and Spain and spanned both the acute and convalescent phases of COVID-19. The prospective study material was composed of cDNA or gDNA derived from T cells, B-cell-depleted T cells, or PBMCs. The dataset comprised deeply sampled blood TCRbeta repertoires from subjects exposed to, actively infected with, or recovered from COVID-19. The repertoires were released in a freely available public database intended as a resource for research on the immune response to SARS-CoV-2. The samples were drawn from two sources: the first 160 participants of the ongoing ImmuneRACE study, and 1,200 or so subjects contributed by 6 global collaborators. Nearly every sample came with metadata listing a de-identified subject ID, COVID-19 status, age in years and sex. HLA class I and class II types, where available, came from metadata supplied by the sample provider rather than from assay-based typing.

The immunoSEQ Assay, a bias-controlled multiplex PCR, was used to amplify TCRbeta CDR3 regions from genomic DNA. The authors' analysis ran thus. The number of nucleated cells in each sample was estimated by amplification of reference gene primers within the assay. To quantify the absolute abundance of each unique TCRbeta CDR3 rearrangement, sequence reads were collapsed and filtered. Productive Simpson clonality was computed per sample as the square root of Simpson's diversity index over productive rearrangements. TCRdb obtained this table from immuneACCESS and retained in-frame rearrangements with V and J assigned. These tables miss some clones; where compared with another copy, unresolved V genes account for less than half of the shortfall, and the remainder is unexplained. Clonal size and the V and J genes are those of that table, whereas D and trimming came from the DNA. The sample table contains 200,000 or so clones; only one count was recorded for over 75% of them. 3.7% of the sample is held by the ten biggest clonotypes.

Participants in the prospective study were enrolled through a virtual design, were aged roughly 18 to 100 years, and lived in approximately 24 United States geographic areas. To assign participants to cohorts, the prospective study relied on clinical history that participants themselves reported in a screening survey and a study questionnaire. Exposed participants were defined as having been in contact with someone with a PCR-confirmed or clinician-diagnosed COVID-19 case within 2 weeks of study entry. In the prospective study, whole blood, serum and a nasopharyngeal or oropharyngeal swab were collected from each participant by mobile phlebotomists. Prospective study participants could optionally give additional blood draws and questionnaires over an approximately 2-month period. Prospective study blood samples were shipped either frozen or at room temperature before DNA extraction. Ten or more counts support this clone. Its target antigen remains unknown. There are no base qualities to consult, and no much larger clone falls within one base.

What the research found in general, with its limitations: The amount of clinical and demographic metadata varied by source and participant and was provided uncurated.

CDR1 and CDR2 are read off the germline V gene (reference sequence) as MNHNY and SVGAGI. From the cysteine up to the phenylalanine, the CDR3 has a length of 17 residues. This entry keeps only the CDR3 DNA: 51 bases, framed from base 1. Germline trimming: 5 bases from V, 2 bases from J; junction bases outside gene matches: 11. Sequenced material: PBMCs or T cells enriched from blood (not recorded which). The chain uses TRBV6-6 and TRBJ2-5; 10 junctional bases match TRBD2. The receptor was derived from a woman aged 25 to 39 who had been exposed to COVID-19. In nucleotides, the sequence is TGTGCCAGCAGTCGACTACGACTAGCGGGTACTCAAGAGACCCAGTACTTC. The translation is CASSRLRLAGTQETQYF.